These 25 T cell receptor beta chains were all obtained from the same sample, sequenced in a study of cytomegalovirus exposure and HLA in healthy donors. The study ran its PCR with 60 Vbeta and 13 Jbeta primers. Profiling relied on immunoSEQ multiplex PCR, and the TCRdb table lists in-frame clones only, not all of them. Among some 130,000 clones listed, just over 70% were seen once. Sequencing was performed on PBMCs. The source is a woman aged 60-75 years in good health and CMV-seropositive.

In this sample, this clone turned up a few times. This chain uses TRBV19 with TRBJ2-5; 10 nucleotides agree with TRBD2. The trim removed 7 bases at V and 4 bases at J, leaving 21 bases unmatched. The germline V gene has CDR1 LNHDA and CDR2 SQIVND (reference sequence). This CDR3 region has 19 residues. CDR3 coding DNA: TGTGCCAGTACCCCCGGGGCTAGCGGGGGCCACGATTCCGGAGAGACCCAGTACTTC. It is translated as CASTPGASGGHDSGETQYF. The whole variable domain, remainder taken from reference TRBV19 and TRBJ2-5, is DGGITQSPKYLFRKEGQNVTLSCEQNLNHDAMYWYRQDPGQGLRLIYYSQIVNDFQKGDIAEGYSVSREKKESFPLTVTSAQKNPTAFYLCASTPGASGGHDSGETQYFGPGTRLLVL.

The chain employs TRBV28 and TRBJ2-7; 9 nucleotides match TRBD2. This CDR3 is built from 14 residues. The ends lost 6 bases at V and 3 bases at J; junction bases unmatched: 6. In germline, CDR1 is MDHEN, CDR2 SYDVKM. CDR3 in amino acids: CASSSGTSNYEQYF. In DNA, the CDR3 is TGTGCCAGCAGCTCCGGGACTAGCAACTACGAGCAGTACTTC. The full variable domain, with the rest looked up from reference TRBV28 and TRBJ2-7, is DVKVTQSSRYLVKRTGEKVFLECVQDMDHENMFWYRQDPGLGLRLIYFSYDVKMKEKGDIPEGYSVSREKKERFSLILESASTNQTSMYLCASSSGTSNYEQYFGPGTRLTVT.

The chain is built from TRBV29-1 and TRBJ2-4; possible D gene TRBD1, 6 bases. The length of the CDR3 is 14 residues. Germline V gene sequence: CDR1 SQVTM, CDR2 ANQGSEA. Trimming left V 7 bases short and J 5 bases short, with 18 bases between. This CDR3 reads CSALMGAGQNIQYF. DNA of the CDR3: TGCAGCGCCCTCATGGGGGCAGGCCAAAACATTCAGTACTTC.

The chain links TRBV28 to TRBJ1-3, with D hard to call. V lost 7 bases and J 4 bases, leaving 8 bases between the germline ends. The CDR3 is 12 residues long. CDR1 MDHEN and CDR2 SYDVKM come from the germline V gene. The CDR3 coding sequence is TGTGCCAGCACCCCCTTGGGAAACACCATATATTTT. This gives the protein CASTPLGNTIYF.

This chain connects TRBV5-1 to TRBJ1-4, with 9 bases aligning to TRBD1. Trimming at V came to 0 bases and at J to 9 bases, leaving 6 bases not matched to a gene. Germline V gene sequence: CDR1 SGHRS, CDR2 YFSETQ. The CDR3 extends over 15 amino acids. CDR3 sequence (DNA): TGCGCCAGCAGCTTGGGAGGACAGGGGATTAAAAAACTGTTTTTT. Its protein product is CASSLGGQGIKKLFF.

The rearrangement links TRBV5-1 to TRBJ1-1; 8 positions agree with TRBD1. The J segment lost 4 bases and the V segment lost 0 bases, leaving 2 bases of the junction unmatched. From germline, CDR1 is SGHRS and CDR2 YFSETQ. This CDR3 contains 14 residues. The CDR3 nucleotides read TGCGCCAGCAGCTTGGACAGGGGGATCACTGAAGCTTTCTTT. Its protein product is CASSLDRGITEAFF.

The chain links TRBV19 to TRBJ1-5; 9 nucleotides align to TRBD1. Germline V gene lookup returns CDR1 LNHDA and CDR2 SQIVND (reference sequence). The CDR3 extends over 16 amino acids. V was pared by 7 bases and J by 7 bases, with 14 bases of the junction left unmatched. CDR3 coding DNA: TGTGCCAGTATCCCCAGCGGTGGACAGGGGCGCCAGCCCCAGCATTTT. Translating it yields CASIPSGGQGRQPQHF.

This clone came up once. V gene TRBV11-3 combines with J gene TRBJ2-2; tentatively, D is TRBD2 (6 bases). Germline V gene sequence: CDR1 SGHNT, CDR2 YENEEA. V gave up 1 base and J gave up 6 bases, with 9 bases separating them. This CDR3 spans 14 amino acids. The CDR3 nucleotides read TGTGCCAGCAGCTTAGGCGGGGTGGCCGGGGAGCTGTTTTTT. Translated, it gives CASSLGGVAGELFF.

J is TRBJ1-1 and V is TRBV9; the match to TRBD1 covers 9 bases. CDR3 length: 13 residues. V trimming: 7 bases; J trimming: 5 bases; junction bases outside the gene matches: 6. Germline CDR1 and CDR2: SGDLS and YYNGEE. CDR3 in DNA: TGTGCCAGCGGACAGGGGATGGGGACTGAAGCTTTCTTT. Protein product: CASGQGMGTEAFF.

CDR3 nucleotides: TGCGCCAGCAGCCCGGCGACAGGAGCCACTGAAGCTTTCTTT. Translation: CASSPATGATEAFF. V usage is TRBV5-1 and J usage is TRBJ1-1, with D possibly being TRBD1 (6 bases). The CDR3 totals 14 residues. V lost 4 bases, J lost 4 bases, and 14 bases lay in between. CDR1 and CDR2 from the germline V gene are SGHRS and YFSETQ.

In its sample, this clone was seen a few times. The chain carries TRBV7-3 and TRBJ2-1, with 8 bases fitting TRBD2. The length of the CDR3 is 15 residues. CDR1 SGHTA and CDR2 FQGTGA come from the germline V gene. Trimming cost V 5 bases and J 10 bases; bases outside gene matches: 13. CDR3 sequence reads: CASSGNPLVAGEQFF. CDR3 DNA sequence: TGTGCCAGCAGCGGCAACCCGCTCGTAGCGGGGGAGCAGTTCTTC.

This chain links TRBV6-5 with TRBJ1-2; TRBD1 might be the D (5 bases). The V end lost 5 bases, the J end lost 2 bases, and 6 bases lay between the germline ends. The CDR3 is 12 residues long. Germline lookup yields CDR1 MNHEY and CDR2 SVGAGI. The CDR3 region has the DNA TGTGCCAGCAGTCGACAGAACTATGGCTACACCTTC. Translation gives CASSRQNYGYTF.

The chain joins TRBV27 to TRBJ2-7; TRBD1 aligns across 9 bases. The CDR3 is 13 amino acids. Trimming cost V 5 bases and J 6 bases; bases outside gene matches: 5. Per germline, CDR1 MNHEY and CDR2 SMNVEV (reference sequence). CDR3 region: CASSLTGGIEQYF. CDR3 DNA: TGTGCCAGCAGTCTAACAGGGGGCATCGAGCAGTACTTC.

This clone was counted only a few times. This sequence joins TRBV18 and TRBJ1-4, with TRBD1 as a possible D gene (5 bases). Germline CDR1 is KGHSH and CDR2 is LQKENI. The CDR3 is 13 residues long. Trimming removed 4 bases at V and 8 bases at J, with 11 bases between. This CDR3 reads CASSREAGEKLFF. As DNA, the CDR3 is TGTGCCAGCTCACGGGAGGCAGGGGAAAAACTGTTTTTT.

In nucleotides, the CDR3 is TGCGCCAGCAGCCTCGGACATAACTATGGCTACACCTTC. Protein: CASSLGHNYGYTF. The chain joins TRBV4-1 to TRBJ1-2, with D possibly TRBD1 on 5 matching bases. The CDR3 sequence is 13 residues long. Trimming shortened V by 4 bases and J by 1 base, and 7 bases separated the two germline ends. The germline gives CDR1 MGHRA, CDR2 YSYEKL.

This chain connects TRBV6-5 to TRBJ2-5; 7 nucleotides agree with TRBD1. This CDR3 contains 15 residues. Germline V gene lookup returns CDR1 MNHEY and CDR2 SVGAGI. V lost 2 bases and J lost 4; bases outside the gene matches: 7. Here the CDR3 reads CASSYADRAGETQYF. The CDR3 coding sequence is TGTGCCAGCAGTTACGCCGACAGGGCCGGAGAGACCCAGTACTTC.

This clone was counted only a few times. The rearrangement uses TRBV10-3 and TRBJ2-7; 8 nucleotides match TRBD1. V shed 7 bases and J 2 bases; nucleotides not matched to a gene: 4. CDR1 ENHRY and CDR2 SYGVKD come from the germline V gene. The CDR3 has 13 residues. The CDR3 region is CAITGQGPYEQYF. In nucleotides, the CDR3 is TGTGCCATCACAGGACAGGGACCCTACGAGCAGTACTTC.

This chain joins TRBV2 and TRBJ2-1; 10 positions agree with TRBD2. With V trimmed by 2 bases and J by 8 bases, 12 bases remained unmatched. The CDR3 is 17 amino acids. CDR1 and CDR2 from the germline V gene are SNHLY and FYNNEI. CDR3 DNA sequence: TGTGCCAGCAGTGAAACGCTAGCGGGGGCCCTCTTGGATGAGCAGTTCTTC. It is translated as CASSETLAGALLDEQFF.

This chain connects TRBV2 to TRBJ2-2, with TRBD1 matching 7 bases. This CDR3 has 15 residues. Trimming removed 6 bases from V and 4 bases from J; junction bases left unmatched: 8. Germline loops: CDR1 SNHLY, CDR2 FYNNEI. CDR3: CASSQTGAGTGELFF. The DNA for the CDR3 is TGTGCCAGCAGCCAAACAGGGGCGGGCACCGGGGAGCTGTTTTTT.

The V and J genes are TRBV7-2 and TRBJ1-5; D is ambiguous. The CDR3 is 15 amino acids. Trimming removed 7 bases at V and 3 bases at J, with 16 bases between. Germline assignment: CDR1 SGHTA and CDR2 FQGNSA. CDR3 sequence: CASIKRAADNQPQHF. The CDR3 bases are TGTGCCAGCATTAAACGTGCGGCAGACAATCAGCCCCAGCATTTT. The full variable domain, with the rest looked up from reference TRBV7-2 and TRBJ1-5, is GAGVSQSPSNKVTEKGKDVELRCDPISGHTALYWYRQSLGQGLEFLIYFQGNSAPDKSGLPSDRFSAERTGGSVSTLTIQRTQQEDSAVYLCASIKRAADNQPQHFGDGTRLSIL.

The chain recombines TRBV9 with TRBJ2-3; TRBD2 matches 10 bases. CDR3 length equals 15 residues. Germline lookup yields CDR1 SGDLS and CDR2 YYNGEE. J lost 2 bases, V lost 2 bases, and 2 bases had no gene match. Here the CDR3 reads CASSVSGGNTDTQYF. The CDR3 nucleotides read TGTGCCAGCAGCGTTAGCGGGGGGAACACAGATACGCAGTATTTT. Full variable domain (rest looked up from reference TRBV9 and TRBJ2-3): DSGVTQTPKHLITATGQRVTLRCSPRSGDLSVYWYQQSLDQGLQFLIQYYNGEERAKGNILERFSAQQFPDLHSELNLSSLELGDSALYFCASSVSGGNTDTQYFGPGTRLTVL.

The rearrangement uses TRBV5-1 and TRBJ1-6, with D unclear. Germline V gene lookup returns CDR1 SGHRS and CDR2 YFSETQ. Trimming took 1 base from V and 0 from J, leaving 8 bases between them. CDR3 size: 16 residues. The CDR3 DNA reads TGCGCCAGCAGCTTGTCTGGGAGCTCCTATAATTCACCCCTCCACTTT. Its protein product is CASSLSGSSYNSPLHF. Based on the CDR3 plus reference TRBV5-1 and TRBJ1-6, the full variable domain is KAGVTQTPRYLIKTRGQQVTLSCSPISGHRSVSWYQQTPGQGLQFLFEYFSETQRNKGNFPGRFSGRQFSNSRSEMNVSTLELGDSALYLCASSLSGSSYNSPLHFGNGTRLTVT.

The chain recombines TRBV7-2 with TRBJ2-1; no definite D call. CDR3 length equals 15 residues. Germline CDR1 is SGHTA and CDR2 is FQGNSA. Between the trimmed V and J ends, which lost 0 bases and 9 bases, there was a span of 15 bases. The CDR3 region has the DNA TGTGCCAGCAGCTTAGCCCAGTTGACATTGGTTGAGCAGTTCTTC. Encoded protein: CASSLAQLTLVEQFF.

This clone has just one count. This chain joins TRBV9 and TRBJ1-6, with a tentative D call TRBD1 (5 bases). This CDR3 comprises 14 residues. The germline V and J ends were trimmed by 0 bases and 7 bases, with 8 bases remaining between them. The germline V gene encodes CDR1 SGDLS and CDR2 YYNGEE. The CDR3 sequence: CASSVGRGNSPLHF. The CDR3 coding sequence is TGTGCCAGCAGCGTAGGGAGGGGAAATTCACCCCTCCACTTT.

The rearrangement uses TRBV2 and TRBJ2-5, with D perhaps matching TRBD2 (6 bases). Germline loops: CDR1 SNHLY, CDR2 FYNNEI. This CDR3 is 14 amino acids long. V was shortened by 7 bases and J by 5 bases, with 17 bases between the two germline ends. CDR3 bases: TGTGCCAGCAAGAGGACTACGACTTCGGAGACCCAGTACTTC. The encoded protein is CASKRTTTSETQYF.